Each of the 18 T cell receptor beta chains below was sequenced from the same sample in a study of T cell changes during pregnancy in multiple sclerosis. Data came from immunoSEQ multiplex PCR; TCRdb stores just in-frame clones and leaves some out. The table has roughly 40,000 clones, around nine tenths seen once. The starting material was CD4+ T cells from peripheral blood mononuclear cells, obtained before pregnancy. The receptors derive from a female donor with multiple sclerosis, enrolled in a pregnancy study.

The V call is TRBV19, the J call TRBJ2-2; D gene uncertain. This CDR3 region has 15 residues. Germline CDR1 reads LNHDA; CDR2 reads SQIVND (reference sequence). V gave up 6 bases and J gave up 0 bases, with 11 bases separating them. The CDR3: CASSQVASNTGELFF. In DNA, the CDR3 is TGTGCCAGTAGCCAGGTTGCGTCGAACACCGGGGAGCTGTTTTTT.

The CDR3 is CASSPYAIAGSPVNEQFF. In nucleotides, the CDR3 is TGTGCCAGCAGTCCCTACGCCATAGCGGGATCGCCGGTCAATGAGCAGTTCTTC. This chain uses TRBV28 with TRBJ2-1, with TRBD2 matching 8 bases. Germline loops: CDR1 MDHEN, CDR2 SYDVKM. Losses at the gene ends were 5 bases for V and 6 bases for J; bases not matched to a gene: 18. The CDR3 spans 18 residues. Together with reference TRBV28 and TRBJ2-1, the CDR3 gives the full variable domain: DVKVTQSSRYLVKRTGEKVFLECVQDMDHENMFWYRQDPGLGLRLIYFSYDVKMKEKGDIPEGYSVSREKKERFSLILESASTNQTSMYLCASSPYAIAGSPVNEQFFGPGTRLTVL.

The V call is TRBV7-8, the J call TRBJ2-7; D may be TRBD2 (6 bases). The V end was cut by 1 base, the J end by 9 bases, with 19 bases between. This CDR3 has 15 residues. Germline V CDR1 and CDR2: SGHVS, FQNEAQ. The CDR3 DNA follows: TGTGCCAGCAGCTTAGAGGGAGGCCCGACTACTGTGCAGTACTTC. Protein sequence: CASSLEGGPTTVQYF.

The genes are TRBV6-1 and TRBJ2-1; TRBD2 matches at 14 bases. The CDR3 extends over 15 amino acids. The germline V gene encodes CDR1 MNHNS and CDR2 SASEGT. V shed 3 bases, J shed 6 bases, and the junction held 1 base outside the gene matches. The CDR3: CASSDGLAGGNEQFF. The CDR3 coding sequence is TGTGCCAGCAGTGACGGACTAGCGGGAGGCAATGAGCAGTTCTTC.

The V call is TRBV18, the J call TRBJ2-1; D may be TRBD2 (7 bases). Trimming took 4 bases from V and 7 from J, leaving 20 bases between them. This CDR3 comprises 16 residues. The germline CDR1 and CDR2 sequences are KGHSH and LQKENI. The CDR3 sequence: CASSQINGGLGNEQFF. In DNA, the CDR3 is TGTGCCAGCTCACAAATAAACGGGGGGCTCGGGAATGAGCAGTTCTTC.

The chain links TRBV19 to TRBJ2-7; 9 nucleotides match TRBD1. CDR3 length: 15 residues. Germline lookup yields CDR1 LNHDA and CDR2 SQIVND (reference sequence). V shed 3 bases, J shed 3 bases, and the junction held 6 bases outside the gene matches. The CDR3 region is CASSIAGTGHYEQYF. DNA of the CDR3: TGTGCCAGTAGTATCGCCGGGACAGGGCACTACGAGCAGTACTTC.

V is TRBV7-9 and J is TRBJ2-7; 10 nucleotides match TRBD1. CDR3 length: 15 residues. J lost 7 bases, V lost 1 base, and 7 bases had no gene match. Per the germline V gene, CDR1 is SEHNR and CDR2 is FQNEAQ (reference sequence). The CDR3 nucleotides are TGTGCCAGCAGCTTAGGGACAGGGGGATCGGGGGAGCAGTACTTC. Protein sequence: CASSLGTGGSGEQYF.

The chain joins TRBV18 to TRBJ1-5, with TRBD1 matching 9 bases. V lost 5 bases, J lost 4 bases, and 6 bases stayed unmatched. The CDR3 sequence is 15 residues long. Germline V gene sequence: CDR1 KGHSH, CDR2 LQKENI. CDR3 DNA: TGTGCCAGCTCATCCGACAGGGGGTGGAATCAGCCCCAGCATTTT. It is translated as CASSSDRGWNQPQHF.

The chain has TRBV9 and TRBJ2-5; D perhaps matches TRBD1 (6 bases). This CDR3 region has 14 residues. V was cut by 0 bases and J by 6 bases, with 12 bases left in between. The germline V gene has CDR1 SGDLS and CDR2 YYNGEE. CDR3 coding DNA: TGTGCCAGCAGCGTAGGGCAGGGGACGCAGACCCAGTACTTC. Translating gives CASSVGQGTQTQYF.

This clone was seen just once. The chain links TRBV10-3 to TRBJ2-6; 10 bases fit TRBD1. This CDR3 contains 18 residues. Germline V lookup: CDR1 ENHRY, CDR2 SYGVKD. With 6 bases clipped from V and 2 bases from J, the junction kept 10 bases outside the gene matches. The CDR3 nucleotides read TGTGCCATCAGGGAACCCGGGACAGGGGAAGCTGGGGCCAACGTCCTGACTTTC. It codes for CAIREPGTGEAGANVLTF.

The V call is TRBV5-5, the J call TRBJ2-7; 14 bases are shared with TRBD2. CDR3 size: 17 residues. Germline V gene lookup returns CDR1 SGHKS and CDR2 YYEKEE (reference sequence). With V trimmed by 4 bases and J by 3 bases, 9 bases remained unmatched. The CDR3 sequence is CASSPTSGGVLHYEQYF. The CDR3 DNA is TGTGCCAGCAGCCCGACTAGCGGGGGGGTATTACACTACGAGCAGTACTTC.

The chain couples TRBV2 to TRBJ1-4; D not certain. The germline V and J ends were trimmed by 6 bases and 3 bases, with 11 bases remaining between them. Germline V CDR1 and CDR2: SNHLY, FYNNEI. The CDR3 covers 14 residues. CDR3 loop: CASRTRGANEKLFF. For the CDR3, the DNA is TGTGCCAGCAGGACCCGCGGGGCTAATGAAAAACTGTTTTTT.

The rearrangement joins TRBV7-8 to TRBJ2-2; possible D gene TRBD2, 5 bases. The CDR3 spans 17 residues. The V gene lost 1 base and the J gene lost 0 bases, with 12 bases spanning the gap. Germline V lookup: CDR1 SGHVS, CDR2 FQNEAQ. DNA of the CDR3: TGTGCCAGCAGCTTAGAAGGGTCAGCGGCGAACACCGGGGAGCTGTTTTTT. It translates to CASSLEGSAANTGELFF.

The chain joins TRBV29-1 to TRBJ1-5; 7 bases line up with TRBD1. Germline lookup yields CDR1 SQVTM and CDR2 ANQGSEA. The J segment lost 4 bases and the V segment lost 4 bases, leaving 4 bases of the junction unmatched. CDR3 length: 13 residues. In DNA, the CDR3 is TGCAGCGTTGGCGGGACAGTTAATCAGCCCCAGCATTTT. It yields the protein CSVGGTVNQPQHF.

This clone was counted a few times. The chain uses TRBV2 and TRBJ2-1, with a tentative D call TRBD1 (5 bases). CDR1 SNHLY and CDR2 FYNNEI come from the germline V gene. The V end was cut by 4 bases, the J end by 15 bases, with 13 bases between. CDR3 length equals 11 residues. CDR3 loop: CASSAQGRSFF. Here the CDR3 DNA reads TGTGCCAGCAGTGCTCAGGGTCGATCGTTCTTC.

CDR3 protein: CASSPDRVSNVLTF. The CDR3 DNA reads as TGTGCCAGCAGCCCCGACAGGGTTTCCAACGTCCTGACTTTC. J is TRBJ2-6 and V is TRBV7-2, with TRBD1 matching 7 bases. The V segment lost 5 bases and the J segment 8 bases; nucleotides outside the gene matches: 6. Germline V gene lookup returns CDR1 SGHTA and CDR2 FQGNSA. This CDR3 has 14 amino acids.

This CDR3 reads CASSIAGGPYEQYF. The CDR3 coding sequence is TGTGCCAGTAGTATCGCGGGAGGGCCCTACGAGCAGTACTTC. The chain carries TRBV19 and TRBJ2-7; 9 bases match TRBD2. Trimming at V came to 3 bases and at J to 2 bases, leaving 2 bases not matched to a gene. The CDR3 contains 14 residues. Germline V gene lookup returns CDR1 LNHDA and CDR2 SQIVND (reference sequence).

V usage is TRBV28 and J usage is TRBJ2-5; D unresolved. V dropped 8 bases and J dropped 4 bases, with 17 bases sitting between them. Germline lookup yields CDR1 MDHEN and CDR2 SYDVKM. The CDR3 spans 14 residues. Here the CDR3 reads CASALRVTSETQYF. The CDR3 nucleotides read TGTGCCAGCGCCCTCCGGGTTACGTCAGAGACCCAGTACTTC.